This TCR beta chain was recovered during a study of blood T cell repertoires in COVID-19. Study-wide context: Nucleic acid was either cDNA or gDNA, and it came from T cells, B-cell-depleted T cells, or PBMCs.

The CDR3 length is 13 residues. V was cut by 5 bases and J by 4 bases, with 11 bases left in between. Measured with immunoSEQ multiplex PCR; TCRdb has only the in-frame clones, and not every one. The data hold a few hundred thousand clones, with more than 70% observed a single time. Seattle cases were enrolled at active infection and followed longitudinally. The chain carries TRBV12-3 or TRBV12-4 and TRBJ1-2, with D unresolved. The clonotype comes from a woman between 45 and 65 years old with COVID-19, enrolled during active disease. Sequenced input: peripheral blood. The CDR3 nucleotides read TGTGCCAGCAGTCGAACGACACCCTATGGCTACACCTTC. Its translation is CASSRTTPYGYTF.